These T cell receptor beta chains were read from a single sample in a study of CD8 T cells in Susac syndrome. TCRdb called the immunoSEQ multiplex PCR reads again in MiXCR, with one record for every CDR3 protein. The repertoire includes some 130,000 distinct CDR3 sequences, around 91% of them detected once, and 0.24% sits in the top ten. The sample consisted of CD8+ T cells from PBMCs. These receptors were obtained from a human donor with multiple sclerosis. CDR3s include the opening cysteine and the closing phenylalanine or tryptophan. Fields, in order: J gene, clone size, V gene, CDR3 protein. Only part of the rows carry a size: once, few, many, or a class if the clone is expanded.

TRBJ2-7 - TRBV27 CASSLTRGSYEQYF
TRBJ1-1 few TRBV2 CASRVGTEAFF
TRBJ2-7 - TRBV6-5 CASSYSNIYYEQYF
TRBJ2-1 - TRBV5-1 CASSLGDYQQFF
TRBJ1-1 - TRBV5-4 CASRPSGNTEAFF
TRBJ1-1 - TRBV7-9 CASSRTARVEAFF
TRBJ2-7 once TRBV30 CAWSKGLAGDDEQYF
TRBJ2-7 few TRBV6-6 CASSYGQSYEQYF
TRBJ1-1 once TRBV20-1 CSLGGGLETPEAFF
TRBJ2-1 once TRBV12-5 CASGLAGDNEQFF
TRBJ2-1 - TRBV6-5 CASSATGADNLFF
TRBJ2-2 few TRBV27 CASSFGGGDTGELFF
TRBJ1-5 - TRBV27 CASSPMEHSNQPQHF
TRBJ2-2 - TRBV3-1 CASSQGRGVISGELFF
TRBJ1-6 - TRBV6-1 CASSLEGGLLNSPLHF
TRBJ1-2 few TRBV2 CASNWDYGYTF
TRBJ2-1 - TRBV18 CASSGIHEQFF
TRBJ2-1 - TRBV6-6 CASSYSAGNEQFF
TRBJ2-3 - TRBV9 CASSVDPTSRNTDTQYF
TRBJ2-7 once TRBV10-3 CAISEADRHYEQYF
TRBJ1-2 few TRBV23-1 CASSQSRRSTNYGYTF
TRBJ2-7 - TRBV25-1 CASSAGEAYEQYF
TRBJ2-7 - TRBV5-6 CASSLFGAGGPYEQYF
TRBJ1-4 - TRBV30 CAWSVYPGSGDEKLFF
TRBJ2-7 - TRBV7-9 CASSWPLGEQYF
TRBJ2-2 - TRBV24-1 CATSQTGGVGELFF
TRBJ2-7 - TRBV7-2 CASSATSGSTYEQYF
TRBJ1-5 few TRBV12-3/TRBV12-4 CASSPDRGGQPQHF
TRBJ2-3 - TRBV7-2 CASSLIWAGVLDTQYF
TRBJ2-4 - TRBV12-3/TRBV12-4 CASSQLPGQKNIQYF
TRBJ1-2 - TRBV11-2 CASSFRGEGYGYTF
TRBJ2-1 - TRBV20-1 CSAERESSYNEQFF
TRBJ2-5 - TRBV29-1 CSVEDPLAVQETQYF
TRBJ2-5 once TRBV18 CASSPQNRQPQETQYF
TRBJ2-7 once TRBV30 CAWSGGQGVTYEQYF
TRBJ2-5 - TRBV12-3/TRBV12-4 CASRGGPTIGTQYF
TRBJ2-5 - TRBV3-1 CASDPGTFATQYF
TRBJ2-1 - TRBV19 CASSPYTPGISNEQFF
TRBJ2-1 - TRBV12-3/TRBV12-4 CASSPLGRDEQFF
TRBJ1-1 - TRBV4-1 CASSPDADTEAFF
TRBJ1-1 - TRBV15 CATSKGGTEAFF
TRBJ1-1 few TRBV7-2 CASSLGTGTEAFF
TRBJ2-7 once TRBV12-3/TRBV12-4 CASSSLAGLRLEQYF
TRBJ2-3 once TRBV5-6 CASSWTSATSTDTQYF
TRBJ2-5 - TRBV7-9 CASSSPLPSGQTQYF
TRBJ1-1 - TRBV2 CASSQEPEAFF
TRBJ1-5 - TRBV15 CATSFGTEDNQPQHF
TRBJ1-5 - TRBV5-8 CASSLEGYQPQHF
TRBJ2-7 - TRBV29-1 CSARDIREQYF
TRBJ2-1 once TRBV25-1 CASSEALEQFF
TRBJ1-4 - TRBV30 CAWSVPGGTNEKLFF
TRBJ2-1 - TRBV7-9 CASSIGRGSTEQFF
TRBJ2-5 - TRBV29-1 CSAGQGYYYF
TRBJ2-7 - TRBV5-6 CASSLGGGTLYEQYF
TRBJ2-7 - TRBV6-6 CASSYSTSYEQYF
TRBJ2-1 - TRBV24-1 CATSDILAGGEQFF
TRBJ2-1 - TRBV6-1 CASGPGTSGSRGEQFF
TRBJ2-7 few TRBV12-3/TRBV12-4 CASSFGAYEQYF
TRBJ1-1 - TRBV12-3/TRBV12-4 CASSLSTGYTEAFF
TRBJ2-7 - TRBV30 CAWGGTSGRYEQYF